The 25 T cell receptor beta chains below come from one sample, sequenced in a study of cytomegalovirus exposure and HLA in healthy donors. Sequencing was performed with immunoSEQ multiplex PCR; in TCRdb, only in-frame clones are kept and a portion is missing. Among about 360,000 clones listed, about nine tenths were seen once. The specimen sequenced was PBMCs. The receptors here all came from a woman aged 18-30 years in good health and CMV-seronegative.

This sequence joins TRBV29-1 and TRBJ1-2; D unclear. The CDR3 has 12 amino acids. V lost 0 bases, J lost 8 bases, and 10 bases lay in between. Germline values: CDR1 SQVTM, CDR2 ANQGSEA. Here the CDR3 DNA reads TGCAGCGTTGAAGAAAGTGGAGTAGGCTACACCTTC. It specifies CSVEESGVGYTF.

The chain has TRBV19 and TRBJ1-1, with 11 bases lining up with TRBD1. Per the germline V gene, CDR1 is LNHDA and CDR2 is SQIVND (reference sequence). Trimming took 9 bases from V and 1 from J; bases not matched to a gene: 13. The CDR3 runs 17 residues. In DNA form, the CDR3 reads TGTGCCAGCACTATACGACGGGACAGGGGGAAGAACACTGAAGCTTTCTTT. This sequence encodes CASTIRRDRGKNTEAFF.

The chain couples TRBV2 to TRBJ2-1; D is possibly TRBD2 (6 bases). Germline loops: CDR1 SNHLY, CDR2 FYNNEI. The CDR3 runs 14 residues. The CDR3 loop is CVKKAQRVYNEQFF. The DNA for the CDR3 is TGTGTCAAGAAGGCCCAGCGGGTTTACAATGAGCAGTTCTTC.

The gene calls are TRBV15 and TRBJ2-5; TRBD2 aligns across 15 bases. CDR3 length: 23 amino acids. Looked up from germline, CDR1 is LNHNV and CDR2 is YYDKDF (reference sequence). V gave up 1 base and J gave up 1 base; unmatched junction bases: 19. CDR3 amino acids: CATSRVSGPGLAGGRFGQETQYF. CDR3 sequence (DNA): TGTGCCACCAGCAGAGTTTCCGGTCCCGGACTAGCGGGAGGGCGTTTTGGCCAAGAGACCCAGTACTTC. Full variable domain (rest looked up from reference TRBV15 and TRBJ2-5): DAMVIQNPRYQVTQFGKPVTLSCSQTLNHNVMYWYQQKSSQAPKLLFHYYDKDFNNEADTPDNFQSRRPNTSFCFLDIRSPGLGDTAMYLCATSRVSGPGLAGGRFGQETQYFGPGTRLLVL.

The chain uses TRBV28 and TRBJ2-1, with 11 bases lining up with TRBD2. This CDR3 has 18 amino acids. Unmatched junction bases numbered 10, after V lost 2 bases and J lost 4 bases. Germline lookup yields CDR1 MDHEN and CDR2 SYDVKM. The CDR3 sequence is CASSLTSGLAGNYNEQFF. CDR3 DNA sequence: TGTGCCAGCAGTTTAACATCCGGACTAGCGGGTAATTACAATGAGCAGTTCTTC.

V is TRBV29-1 and J is TRBJ2-1; D may be TRBD1 (6 bases). Germline CDR1 and CDR2: SQVTM and ANQGSEA. This CDR3 has 16 amino acids. V shed 8 bases and J shed 0 bases, with 20 bases lying between them. The CDR3 spells CSFIPGHRSSYNEQFF. The CDR3 coding sequence is TGCAGCTTCATACCGGGACACCGAAGCTCCTACAATGAGCAGTTCTTC.

CDR3 protein: CASRGLALQETQYF. CDR3 in DNA: TGCGCCAGCAGAGGACTAGCCTTACAAGAGACCCAGTACTTC. The V call is TRBV10-2, the J call TRBJ2-5; TRBD2 matches 8 bases. The CDR3 runs to 14 residues. V lost 6 bases to trimming and J lost 2 bases; unmatched junction nucleotides: 5. In germline, CDR1 is WSHSY, CDR2 SAAADI.

In this sample, this clone turned up once. The rearrangement uses TRBV4-2 and TRBJ2-7; 10 bases agree with TRBD2. The V segment lost 0 bases and the J segment 3 bases; nucleotides outside the gene matches: 2. The CDR3 covers 15 residues. Germline CDR1 LGHNA, CDR2 YNFKEQ. The CDR3 nucleotides are TGTGCCAGCAGCCAAGAGGAGCGGGAGGGCTACGAGCAGTACTTC. As protein: CASSQEEREGYEQYF.

The V and J genes are TRBV30 and TRBJ1-1; the match to TRBD1 covers 10 bases. CDR1 and CDR2 from the germline V gene are GTSNPN and SVGIG (reference sequence). The CDR3 is 12 residues long. With 8 bases clipped from V and 3 bases from J, the junction kept 3 bases outside the gene matches. The CDR3 coding sequence is TGTGCCGGGGACAGGGGAGACACTGAAGCTTTCTTT. Protein: CAGDRGDTEAFF.

The CDR3 region is CASSQARFGATGELFF. The CDR3 DNA sequence: TGTGCCAGCAGCCAAGCCAGATTTGGGGCCACCGGGGAGCTGTTTTTT. V and J are TRBV14 and TRBJ2-2; a possible D gene is TRBD1 (5 bases). V lost 1 base, J lost 4 bases, and 13 bases lay in between. The length of the CDR3 is 16 residues. The germline CDR1 and CDR2 sequences are SGHDN and FVKESK.

V usage is TRBV29-1 and J usage is TRBJ2-7; possible D gene TRBD2, 5 bases. Trimming removed 0 bases at V and 3 bases at J, with 15 bases between. CDR3 length: 15 amino acids. The germline V gene encodes CDR1 SQVTM and CDR2 ANQGSEA. The CDR3 protein is CSVEDPGSGVYEQYF. The CDR3 coding sequence is TGCAGCGTTGAAGACCCCGGTTCCGGGGTCTACGAGCAGTACTTC.

The V and J genes are TRBV29-1 and TRBJ1-4, with D unresolved. Germline V gene sequence: CDR1 SQVTM, CDR2 ANQGSEA. The CDR3 contains 12 residues. Trimming left V 7 bases short and J 7 bases short, with 13 bases between. The DNA of the CDR3 is TGCAGCGCATACACAGATACTGAAAAACTGTTTTTT. This codes for CSAYTDTEKLFF.

The rearrangement links TRBV9 to TRBJ2-7; 12 nucleotides line up with TRBD2. Trimming at V came to 3 bases and at J to 4 bases, leaving 8 bases not matched to a gene. The CDR3 is 16 residues long. Germline V lookup: CDR1 SGDLS, CDR2 YYNGEE. In DNA, the CDR3 is TGTGCCAGCAGCGCCCGTACTAGCGGGGGGACATACGAGCAGTACTTC. Its protein is CASSARTSGGTYEQYF.

J is TRBJ1-5 and V is TRBV28; 12 nucleotides agree with TRBD1. Trimming cost V 4 bases and J 10 bases; bases outside gene matches: 11. From germline, CDR1 is MDHEN and CDR2 SYDVKM. The CDR3 is made up of 16 amino acids. Written as DNA, the CDR3 is TGTGCCAGCAGTTCCCCCGGGACAGGGGGCAAACCTCCCCAGCATTTT. As protein: CASSSPGTGGKPPQHF. The variable domain in full, completed from reference TRBV28 and TRBJ1-5, reads DVKVTQSSRYLVKRTGEKVFLECVQDMDHENMFWYRQDPGLGLRLIYFSYDVKMKEKGDIPEGYSVSREKKERFSLILESASTNQTSMYLCASSSPGTGGKPPQHFGDGTRLSIL.

V is TRBV10-1 and J is TRBJ2-1, with TRBD2 identical over 8 bases. The CDR3 length is 16 residues. The J segment lost 3 bases and the V segment lost 10 bases, leaving 14 bases of the junction unmatched. Germline values: CDR1 WNHNN, CDR2 SYGVQD (reference sequence). Here the CDR3 reads CATQKGLAGRYNEQFF. The CDR3 bases are TGCGCCACCCAGAAGGGGTTAGCGGGACGCTACAATGAGCAGTTCTTC.

The chain is built from TRBV30 and TRBJ2-1, with 15 bases aligning to TRBD2. The CDR3 spans 14 residues. V lost 3 bases and J lost 15; bases outside the gene matches: 9. Germline CDR1 and CDR2: GTSNPN and SVGIG (reference sequence). The CDR3 DNA follows: TGTGCCTGGAGCCCACGGACTAGCGGGAGGGTAGGGTTCTTC. This codes for CAWSPRTSGRVGFF.

The V and J genes are TRBV5-1 and TRBJ2-2; 7 bases match TRBD1. The CDR3 is 14 residues long. Losses at the gene ends were 2 bases for V and 6 bases for J; bases not matched to a gene: 4. From germline, CDR1 is SGHRS and CDR2 YFSETQ. The CDR3 protein is CASSFRQGAGELFF. CDR3 sequence (DNA): TGCGCCAGCAGCTTTCGGCAGGGGGCCGGGGAGCTGTTTTTT.

This chain links TRBV29-1 with TRBJ2-1, with 8 bases matching TRBD2. The CDR3 spans 13 residues. The junction had 5 bases not matched to a gene; V was cut back by 6 bases and J by 4 bases. Germline CDR1 reads SQVTM; CDR2 reads ANQGSEA. CDR3 region: CSVPGRGYNEQFF. The DNA for the CDR3 is TGCAGCGTCCCCGGGAGGGGGTACAATGAGCAGTTCTTC.

The chain carries TRBV27 and TRBJ2-1; 10 bases map to TRBD1. This CDR3 has 16 residues. CDR1 and CDR2 (germline): MNHEY, SMNVEV (reference sequence). The junction had 8 bases not matched to a gene; V was cut back by 2 bases and J by 7 bases. The CDR3 sequence: CASSLLGQGVRNEQFF. The CDR3 coding sequence is TGTGCCAGCAGTTTACTAGGACAGGGGGTAAGGAATGAGCAGTTCTTC.

The chain combines TRBV28 with TRBJ1-2, with D possibly matching TRBD1 (6 bases). The germline V and J ends were trimmed by 2 bases and 6 bases, with 7 bases remaining between them. The CDR3 length is 12 residues. In germline, CDR1 is MDHEN, CDR2 SYDVKM. CDR3 in DNA: TGTGCCAGCAGTTTAAGGGGGAATGGCTACACCTTC. Translated: CASSLRGNGYTF.

V gene TRBV10-3 combines with J gene TRBJ2-3; D remains unclear. V dropped 4 bases and J dropped 2 bases, with 7 bases sitting between them. Germline loops: CDR1 ENHRY, CDR2 SYGVKD. The CDR3 length is 13 residues. CDR3 loop: CAISARFTDTQYF. In DNA form, the CDR3 reads TGTGCCATCAGTGCCAGGTTCACAGATACGCAGTATTTT.

The chain links TRBV30 to TRBJ2-7; 12 bases fit TRBD2. This CDR3 is 11 amino acids long. The germline V gene encodes CDR1 GTSNPN and CDR2 SVGIG (reference sequence). The DNA for the CDR3 is TGTTTGGGACTAGCGGGCAGGGAGCAGTACTTC. Residues: CLGLAGREQYF. The whole variable domain, remainder taken from reference TRBV30 and TRBJ2-7, is SQTIHQWPATLVQPVGSPLSLECTVEGTSNPNLYWYRQAAGRGLQLLFYSVGIGQISSEVPQNLSASRPQDRQFILSSKKLLLSDSGFYLCLGLAGREQYFGPGTRLTVT.

The rearrangement uses TRBV19 and TRBJ1-1; weak D call: TRBD1 (5 bases). V lost 7 bases and J lost 11, with 14 bases in between. The germline gives CDR1 LNHDA, CDR2 SQIVND (reference sequence). The CDR3 consists of 11 residues. In DNA, the CDR3 is TGTGCCAGTATTGGAGGGGAGGGGGCTTTCTTT. Amino acid sequence: CASIGGEGAFF.

The chain employs TRBV28 and TRBJ1-1; D is undetermined. The CDR3 is made up of 14 amino acids. With 3 bases removed from V and 0 bases from J, the gap between germline ends came to 8 bases. Germline-derived CDR1 and CDR2 are MDHEN and SYDVKM. The CDR3 DNA sequence: TGTGCCAGCAGTTTGGTGAACTTGAACACTGAAGCTTTCTTT. Protein: CASSLVNLNTEAFF.

V is TRBV27 and J is TRBJ2-7; 7 bases match TRBD1. CDR3 length equals 13 residues. Germline trimming cut 4 bases from V and 3 bases from J; bases unmatched to any gene: 3. Germline values: CDR1 MNHEY, CDR2 SMNVEV (reference sequence). CDR3 sequence (DNA): TGTGCCAGCAGTTCCCACAGGGGCTACGAGCAGTACTTC. This sequence encodes CASSSHRGYEQYF.